This TCR beta chain stems from a study of long-term antiretroviral therapy in people with HIV. Treatment for all HIV-infected participants took place in the United States. The germline CDR1 and CDR2 sequences are SGDLS and YYNGEE. Trimming at V came to 4 bases and at J to 2 bases, leaving 9 bases not matched to a gene. The CDR3 has 16 amino acids. Study conclusions and caveats: Specimens of blood were obtained during about 2004 to 2017, possibly under older ART regimens. Compared with controls, HIV repertoires showed narrower CDR3 length ranges.

The assay, immunoSEQ v3.0, was run at survey level. Repertoires were generated with immunoSEQ multiplex PCR, while TCRdb's copy carries only in-frame clones and drops some. Among about 21,000 clones, around four fifths were seen once, and the ten largest hold roughly 4.5%. Points on this clone: The target antigen is unknown.

This chain connects TRBV9 to TRBJ2-1, with 7 bases fitting TRBD1. This specimen was unsorted PBMCs, taken 0.5 years after starting antiretroviral therapy. The receptor was derived from a man aged 18 to 35 with HIV. The CDR3 DNA reads TGTGCCAGCAGCCCCACGATCCAGGGGGCCTACAATGAGCAGTTCTTC. Protein: CASSPTIQGAYNEQFF.